These 23 T cell receptor beta chains came from one sample sequenced in a study of primary melanoma T cells and metastatic recurrence. Sequenced by immunoSEQ multiplex PCR; TCRdb stores in-frame clones only, minus some. The listing contains dozens of clones. The sample was melanoma tumor tissue. The source of these receptors is a human donor with melanoma.

The chain recombines TRBV18 with TRBJ1-5; 9 bases are a match to TRBD1. Germline lookup yields CDR1 KGHSH and CDR2 LQKENI. Unmatched junction bases numbered 12, after V lost 4 bases and J lost 5 bases. This CDR3 spans 17 amino acids. As DNA, the CDR3 is TGTGCCAGCTCACTCGCCGGAGTACAGGGGGCCGATCAGCCCCAGCATTTT. Its protein is CASSLAGVQGADQPQHF.

The chain links TRBV11-3 to TRBJ2-3; TRBD2 agrees at 8 bases. The CDR3 is 15 residues long. Germline V gene sequence: CDR1 SGHNT, CDR2 YENEEA. With 2 bases clipped from V and 4 bases from J, the junction kept 5 bases outside the gene matches. The CDR3 reads CASSLSGGASDTQYF. In nucleotides, the CDR3 is TGTGCCAGCAGCTTATCGGGGGGGGCGTCAGATACGCAGTATTTT.

The chain links TRBV11-3 to TRBJ2-2; perhaps TRBD1 as D (6 bases). Germline CDR1 and CDR2: SGHNT and YENEEA. Trimming removed 3 bases at V and 4 bases at J, with 9 bases between. This CDR3 is built from 14 residues. The CDR3 DNA is TGTGCCAGCAGCTTCGACAGGACCACCGGGGAGCTGTTTTTT. Protein sequence: CASSFDRTTGELFF.

The rearrangement joins TRBV6-8 to TRBJ2-7; D unresolved. Germline V lookup: CDR1 MNHGY, CDR2 SAAAGT. Trimming cost V 5 bases and J 0 bases, with 11 bases left between them. The CDR3 covers 14 residues. For the CDR3, the DNA is TGTGCCAGCAGTCTTGTCCTGACCTCCTACGAGCAGTACTTC. It is translated as CASSLVLTSYEQYF.

The chain combines TRBV29-1 with TRBJ2-5, with D possibly being TRBD1 (6 bases). CDR1 SQVTM and CDR2 ANQGSEA come from the germline V gene. V was clipped by 1 base and J by 2 bases, with 11 bases between them. The CDR3 covers 14 residues. The CDR3: CSVEAPDSQETQYF. The CDR3 bases are TGCAGCGTTGAAGCCCCGGACAGTCAAGAGACCCAGTACTTC.

The chain couples TRBV6-8 to TRBJ1-6, with 8 bases lining up with TRBD1. The CDR3 length is 14 residues. Losses at the gene ends were 6 bases for V and 14 bases for J; bases not matched to a gene: 12. The germline V gene encodes CDR1 MNHGY and CDR2 SAAAGT. The CDR3 nucleotides are TGTGCCAGCAGCTTAACAGGGGGACCGGGGGCCCTCCACTTT. The encoded protein is CASSLTGGPGALHF.

Turning to this clone: The junction shows a germline mismatch at one end, possibly a read error. A nucleotide was unread or ambiguous, so the corresponding amino acid is written X. The chain uses TRBV6-8 and TRBJ2-2; 8 bases fit TRBD1. The CDR3 is 15 amino acids. Germline values: CDR1 MNHGY, CDR2 SAAAGT. The CDR3 spells CASSMDRVNXGELFF. The CDR3 DNA follows: TGTGCCAGCAGTATGGACAGGGTGAACAYCGGGGAGCTGTTTTTT.

The rearrangement links TRBV7-6 to TRBJ2-5; 11 bases map to TRBD1. With 5 bases clipped from V and 4 bases from J, the junction kept 9 bases outside the gene matches. The CDR3 covers 16 residues. The germline gives CDR1 SGHVS, CDR2 FNYEAQ. The CDR3 nucleotides read TGTGCCAGCAGCCGCTTGGACAGGGGGCTCCCAGAGACCCAGTACTTC. This translates into CASSRLDRGLPETQYF.

The chain couples TRBV11-3 to TRBJ1-2; D may be TRBD1 (6 bases). From germline, CDR1 is SGHNT and CDR2 YENEEA. With 5 bases removed from V and 4 bases from J, the gap between germline ends came to 23 bases. The length of the CDR3 is 17 residues. CDR3 sequence: CASSMRDNLGKTYGYTF. As DNA, the CDR3 is TGTGCCAGCAGCATGCGGGACAATCTCGGAAAGACCTATGGCTACACCTTC.

The chain employs TRBV19 and TRBJ2-5; D ambiguous. V dropped 5 bases and J dropped 7 bases, with 11 bases sitting between them. This CDR3 contains 12 residues. Germline assignment: CDR1 LNHDA and CDR2 SQIVND (reference sequence). CDR3 protein: CASSAILGTQYF. The DNA for the CDR3 is TGTGCCAGTAGTGCTATCCTCGGGACCCAGTACTTC.

The chain couples TRBV19 to TRBJ1-5, with a possible D match to TRBD1 (5 bases). Germline CDR1 and CDR2: LNHDA and SQIVND (reference sequence). Trimming left V 7 bases short and J 3 bases short, with 19 bases between. This CDR3 spans 16 amino acids. The CDR3: CASTSRDGTYNQPQHF. Written as DNA, the CDR3 is TGTGCCAGTACTAGTCGGGACGGGACCTACAATCAGCCCCAGCATTTT.

The chain employs TRBV11-3 and TRBJ2-7; maybe TRBD1 (6 bases). This CDR3 spans 14 amino acids. Germline V gives CDR1 SGHNT, CDR2 YENEEA. Trimming cost V 4 bases and J 2 bases, with 12 bases left between them. CDR3 amino acids: CASSSTQGPYEQYF. CDR3 bases: TGTGCCAGCAGCTCCACACAGGGACCCTACGAGCAGTACTTC. The full variable domain, with the rest looked up from reference TRBV11-3 and TRBJ2-7, is EAGVVQSPRYKIIEKKQPVAFWCNPISGHNTLYWYLQNLGQGPELLIRYENEEAVDDSQLPKDRFSAERLKGVDSTLKIQPAELGDSAVYLCASSSTQGPYEQYFGPGTRLTVT.

This sequence joins TRBV6-8 and TRBJ1-1; tentative D call: TRBD1 (6 bases). This CDR3 is 14 amino acids long. Germline-derived CDR1 and CDR2 are MNHGY and SAAAGT. Trimming stripped 5 bases from V and 1 base from J, with 11 bases between. The CDR3 is CASSVGTQNTEAFF. CDR3 sequence (DNA): TGTGCCAGCAGTGTTGGGACACAGAACACTGAAGCTTTCTTT.

The chain has TRBV6-8 and TRBJ1-2; D is unclear. The CDR3 has 13 residues. Trimming shortened V by 5 bases and J by 8 bases, and 15 bases separated the two germline ends. CDR1 and CDR2 (germline): MNHGY, SAAAGT. DNA for the CDR3: TGTGCCAGCAGTGACGAAGGACGGTCGGGCTACACCTTC. Translation: CASSDEGRSGYTF.

The rearrangement links TRBV6-1 to TRBJ2-2, with D unresolved. CDR3 size: 14 residues. Trimming removed 1 base from V and 4 bases from J, with 7 bases in between. Looked up from germline, CDR1 is MNHNS and CDR2 is SASEGT. The CDR3 reads CASSEGLITGELFF. The CDR3 DNA reads TGTGCCAGCAGTGAAGGGCTTATCACCGGGGAGCTGTTTTTT.

CDR3 in DNA: TGTGCCAGCAGCTGGAGGGACAGGGCCACCGGGGAGCTGTTTTTT. Encoded protein: CASSWRDRATGELFF. This rearrangement joins TRBV7-8 to TRBJ2-2, with 9 bases matching TRBD1. Trimming removed 4 bases from V and 4 bases from J; junction bases left unmatched: 4. The germline CDR1 and CDR2 sequences are SGHVS and FQNEAQ. The length of the CDR3 is 15 residues.

This chain joins TRBV30 and TRBJ2-5; D is ambiguous. The CDR3 sequence is 12 residues long. V lost 0 bases and J lost 2, with 4 bases in between. Germline CDR1 is GTSNPN and CDR2 is SVGIG (reference sequence). CDR3: CAWSVGQETQYF. As DNA, the CDR3 is TGTGCCTGGAGTGTGGGTCAAGAGACCCAGTACTTC.

The V gene is TRBV11-3, the J gene TRBJ2-5, with D tentatively TRBD2 (7 bases). V was pared by 3 bases and J by 3 bases, with 14 bases between. CDR1 is SGHNT, CDR2 YENEEA, per germline. CDR3 length: 15 amino acids. The chain's CDR3 is CASSFGGQTKETQYF. The DNA for the CDR3 is TGTGCCAGCAGCTTCGGGGGGCAGACTAAAGAGACCCAGTACTTC. The variable domain in full, completed from reference TRBV11-3 and TRBJ2-5, reads EAGVVQSPRYKIIEKKQPVAFWCNPISGHNTLYWYLQNLGQGPELLIRYENEEAVDDSQLPKDRFSAERLKGVDSTLKIQPAELGDSAVYLCASSFGGQTKETQYFGPGTRLLVL.

The count of this clone is one. The chain has TRBV11-3 and TRBJ2-7; no clear D gene. The germline V gene has CDR1 SGHNT and CDR2 YENEEA. The CDR3 runs 14 residues. The ends were cut back, 8 bases at V and 2 bases at J, with 16 bases in the middle. DNA of the CDR3: TGTGCCAGCCATAGTGGAGAAGGAGCCTACGAGCAGTACTTC. It specifies CASHSGEGAYEQYF.

Note on this clone: A junction boundary mismatches the germline segment, possibly from a read error. The V call is TRBV19, the J call TRBJ1-1, with TRBD1 identical over 7 bases. The CDR3 spans 15 residues. Germline CDR1 is LNHDA and CDR2 is SQIVND (reference sequence). The CDR3 region has the DNA TGTGCCAGTAGTATGGGGACAGACCTGAACATTGAAGCTTTCTTT. Protein product: CASSMGTDLNIEAFF.

CDR3 bases: TGTGCCAGCGGCTTATCCGGGACCTCGGGAGAGCAGTACTTC. The encoded protein is CASGLSGTSGEQYF. The rearrangement joins TRBV6-8 to TRBJ2-7, with D perhaps assigned TRBD1 or TRBD2 (5 bases each). The ends were cut back, 8 bases at V and 7 bases at J, with 21 bases in the middle. This CDR3 is 14 amino acids long. From germline, CDR1 is MNHGY and CDR2 SAAAGT.

This clone has more than one count but fewer than ten. The chain is built from TRBV28 and TRBJ1-1; possibly TRBD1 for D (6 bases). The V end was cut by 4 bases, the J end by 6 bases, with 15 bases between. Germline V CDR1 and CDR2: MDHEN, SYDVKM. The CDR3 spans 14 residues. The DNA for the CDR3 is TGTGCCAGCAGTTGGGGGCAGGGAAGGCCTGAAGCTTTCTTT. The encoded protein is CASSWGQGRPEAFF.

This clone was detected once. This chain connects TRBV28 to TRBJ1-5; D may be TRBD1 (5 bases). This CDR3 region has 16 residues. Germline-derived CDR1 and CDR2 are MDHEN and SYDVKM. V was pared by 5 bases and J by 2 bases, with 16 bases between. For the CDR3, the DNA is TGTGCCAGCAGTAGCCCGGGGGTAATCGGCAATCAGCCCCAGCATTTT. Translating gives CASSSPGVIGNQPQHF.